This TCR beta chain was sequenced in a study of T cell responses to AZD1222 COVID-19 vaccine. General study findings and limits: Within unmutated variant regions lay the reported targets of nearly half of spike-specific TCRs.

V gave up 4 bases and J gave up 3 bases, with 13 bases separating them. Germline CDR1 SGHNT, CDR2 YYREEE (reference sequence). The CDR3 has 14 residues. Notes on this clone: What it binds is unknown.

This table comes from immunoSEQ multiplex PCR, and its TCRdb copy is limited to in-frame clones, with some not included. The profile covers 100,000 to 150,000 clones, with 92% appearing a single time and approximately 1% taken by the ten largest. The TCR originated in an adult in good health. This specimen was peripheral blood, taken on day 0 of AZD1222 vaccination. The gene calls are TRBV5-4 and TRBJ1-2, with D tentatively TRBD1 (6 bases). CDR3 in DNA: TGTGCCAGCAGCCTGGGACAACTAGACTATGGCTACACCTTC. This codes for CASSLGQLDYGYTF.